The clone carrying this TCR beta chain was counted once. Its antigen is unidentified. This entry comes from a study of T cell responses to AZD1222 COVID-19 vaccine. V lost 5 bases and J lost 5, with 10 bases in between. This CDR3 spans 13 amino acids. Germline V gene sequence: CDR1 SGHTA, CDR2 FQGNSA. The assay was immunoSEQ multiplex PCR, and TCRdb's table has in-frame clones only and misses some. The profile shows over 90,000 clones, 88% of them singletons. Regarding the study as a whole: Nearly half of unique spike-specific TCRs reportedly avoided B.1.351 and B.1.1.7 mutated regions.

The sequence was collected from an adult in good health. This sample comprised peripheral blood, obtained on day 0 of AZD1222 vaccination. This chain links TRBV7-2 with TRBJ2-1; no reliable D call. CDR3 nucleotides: TGTGCCAGCAGCCCTTACACCGACAATGAGCAGTTCTTC. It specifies CASSPYTDNEQFF.